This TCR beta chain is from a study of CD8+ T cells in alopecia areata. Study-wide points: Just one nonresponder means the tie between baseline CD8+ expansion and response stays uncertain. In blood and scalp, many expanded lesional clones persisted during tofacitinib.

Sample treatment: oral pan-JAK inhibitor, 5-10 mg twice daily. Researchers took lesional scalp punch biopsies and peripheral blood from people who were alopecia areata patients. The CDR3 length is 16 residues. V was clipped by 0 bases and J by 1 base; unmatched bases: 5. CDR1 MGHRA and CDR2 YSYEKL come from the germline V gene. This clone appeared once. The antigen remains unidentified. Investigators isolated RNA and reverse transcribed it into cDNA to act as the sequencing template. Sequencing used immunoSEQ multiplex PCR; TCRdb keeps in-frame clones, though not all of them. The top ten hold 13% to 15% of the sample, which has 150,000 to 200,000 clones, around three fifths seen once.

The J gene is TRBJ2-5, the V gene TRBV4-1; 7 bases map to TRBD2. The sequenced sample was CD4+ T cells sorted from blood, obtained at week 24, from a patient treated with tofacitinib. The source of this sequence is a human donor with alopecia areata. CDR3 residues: CASSQERGGTQETQYF. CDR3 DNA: TGCGCCAGCAGCCAAGAGCGGGGAGGGACCCAAGAGACCCAGTACTTC.